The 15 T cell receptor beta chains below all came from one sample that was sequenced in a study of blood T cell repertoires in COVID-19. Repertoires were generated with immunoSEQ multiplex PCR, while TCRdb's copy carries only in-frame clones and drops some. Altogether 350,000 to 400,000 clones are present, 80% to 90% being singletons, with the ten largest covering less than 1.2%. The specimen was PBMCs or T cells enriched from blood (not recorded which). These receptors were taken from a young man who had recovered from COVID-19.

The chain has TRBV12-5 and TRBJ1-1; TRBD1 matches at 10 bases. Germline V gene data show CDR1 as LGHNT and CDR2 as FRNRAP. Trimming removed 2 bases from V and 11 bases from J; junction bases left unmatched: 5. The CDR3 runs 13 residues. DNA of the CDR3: TGTGCTAGTGGTTTGTTATCGGGACAGGGGGCTTTCTTT. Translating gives CASGLLSGQGAFF.

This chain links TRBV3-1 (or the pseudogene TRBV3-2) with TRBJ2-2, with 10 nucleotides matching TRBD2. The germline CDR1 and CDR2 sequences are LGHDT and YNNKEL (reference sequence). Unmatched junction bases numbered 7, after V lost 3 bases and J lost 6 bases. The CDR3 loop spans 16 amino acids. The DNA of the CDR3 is TGTGCCAGCAGCCAGGGGCTAGCGGGAGCGTCCGGGGAGCTGTTTTTT. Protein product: CASSQGLAGASGELFF.

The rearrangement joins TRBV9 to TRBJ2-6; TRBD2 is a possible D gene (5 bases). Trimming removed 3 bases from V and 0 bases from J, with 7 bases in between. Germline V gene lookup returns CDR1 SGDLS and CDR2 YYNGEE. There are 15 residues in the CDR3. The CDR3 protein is CASSAGLSGANVLTF. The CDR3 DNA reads TGTGCCAGCAGCGCCGGACTCTCTGGGGCCAACGTCCTGACTTTC. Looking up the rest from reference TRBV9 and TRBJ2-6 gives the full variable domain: DSGVTQTPKHLITATGQRVTLRCSPRSGDLSVYWYQQSLDQGLQFLIQYYNGEERAKGNILERFSAQQFPDLHSELNLSSLELGDSALYFCASSAGLSGANVLTFGAGSRLTVL.

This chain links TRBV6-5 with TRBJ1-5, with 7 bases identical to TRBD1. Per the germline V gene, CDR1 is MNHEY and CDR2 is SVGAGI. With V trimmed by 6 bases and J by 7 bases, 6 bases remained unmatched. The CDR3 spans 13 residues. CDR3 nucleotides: TGTGCCAGCAGCAGGGACAGCAGCCAGCCCCAGCATTTT. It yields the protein CASSRDSSQPQHF.

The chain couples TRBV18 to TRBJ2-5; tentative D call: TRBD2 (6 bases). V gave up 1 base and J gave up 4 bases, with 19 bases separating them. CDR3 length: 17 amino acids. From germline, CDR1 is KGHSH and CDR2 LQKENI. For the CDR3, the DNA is TGTGCCAGCTCACCACTTGGGGGAGGAGGGAACGCAGAGACCCAGTACTTC. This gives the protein CASSPLGGGGNAETQYF.

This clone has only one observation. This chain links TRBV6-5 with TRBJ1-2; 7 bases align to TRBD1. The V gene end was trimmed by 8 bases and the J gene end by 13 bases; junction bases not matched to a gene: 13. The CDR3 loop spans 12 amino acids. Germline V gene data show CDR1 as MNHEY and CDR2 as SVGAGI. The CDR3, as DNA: TGTGCCAGCGTCAGGGACAGTGAGCGCCGCACCTTC. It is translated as CASVRDSERRTF.

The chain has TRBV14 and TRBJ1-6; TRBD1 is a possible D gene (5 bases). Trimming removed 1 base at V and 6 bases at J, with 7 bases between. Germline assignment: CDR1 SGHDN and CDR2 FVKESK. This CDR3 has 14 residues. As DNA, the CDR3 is TGTGCCAGCAGCCAAGGACAGCTTAATTCACCCCTCCACTTT. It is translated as CASSQGQLNSPLHF.

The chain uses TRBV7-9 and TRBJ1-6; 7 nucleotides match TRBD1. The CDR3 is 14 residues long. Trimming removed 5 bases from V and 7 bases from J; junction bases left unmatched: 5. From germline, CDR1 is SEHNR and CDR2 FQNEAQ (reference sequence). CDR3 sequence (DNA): TGTGCCAGCAGCGCCGACAGGGACAATTCACCCCTCCACTTT. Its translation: CASSADRDNSPLHF.

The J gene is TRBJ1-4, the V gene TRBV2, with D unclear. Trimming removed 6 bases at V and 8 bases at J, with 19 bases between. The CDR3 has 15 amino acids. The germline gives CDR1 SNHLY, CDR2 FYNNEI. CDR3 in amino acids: CASSESPIRGEKLFF. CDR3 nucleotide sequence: TGTGCCAGCAGCGAAAGTCCCATCCGAGGGGAAAAACTGTTTTTT.

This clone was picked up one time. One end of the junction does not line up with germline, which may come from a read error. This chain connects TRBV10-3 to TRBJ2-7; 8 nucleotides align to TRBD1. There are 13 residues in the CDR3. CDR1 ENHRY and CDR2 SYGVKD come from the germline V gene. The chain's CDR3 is CAISASLDDRGVF. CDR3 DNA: TGTGCCATCAGTGCTAGTCTTGACGACAGGGGAGTCTTC.

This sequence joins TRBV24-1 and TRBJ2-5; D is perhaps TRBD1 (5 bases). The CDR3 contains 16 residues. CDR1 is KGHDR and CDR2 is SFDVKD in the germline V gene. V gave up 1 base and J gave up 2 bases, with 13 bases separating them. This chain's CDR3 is CATSDFGVGQQETQYF. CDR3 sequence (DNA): TGTGCCACCAGTGATTTCGGAGTGGGGCAACAAGAGACCCAGTACTTC.

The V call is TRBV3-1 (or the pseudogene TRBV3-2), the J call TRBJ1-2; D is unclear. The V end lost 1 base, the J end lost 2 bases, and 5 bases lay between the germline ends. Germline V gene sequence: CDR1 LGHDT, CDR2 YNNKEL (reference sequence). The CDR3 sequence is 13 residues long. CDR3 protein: CASSQGQNYGYTF. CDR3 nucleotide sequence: TGTGCCAGCAGCCAAGGGCAGAACTATGGCTACACCTTC.

CDR3 nucleotides: TGTGCCAGCAGCTCGGGACTAGCCGACACAGATACGCAGTATTTT. This translates into CASSSGLADTDTQYF. The genes are TRBV5-8 and TRBJ2-3, with 9 positions matching TRBD2. J was trimmed by 2 bases and V by 3 bases; bases with no gene match: 4. This CDR3 has 15 residues. Germline values: CDR1 SGHTS, CDR2 YDEGEE.

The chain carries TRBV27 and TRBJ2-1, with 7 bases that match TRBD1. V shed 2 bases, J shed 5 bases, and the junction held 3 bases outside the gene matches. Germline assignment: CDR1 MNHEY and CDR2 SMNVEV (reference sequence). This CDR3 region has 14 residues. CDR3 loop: CASSLMTGHNEQFF. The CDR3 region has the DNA TGTGCCAGCAGTTTAATGACAGGGCACAATGAGCAGTTCTTC.

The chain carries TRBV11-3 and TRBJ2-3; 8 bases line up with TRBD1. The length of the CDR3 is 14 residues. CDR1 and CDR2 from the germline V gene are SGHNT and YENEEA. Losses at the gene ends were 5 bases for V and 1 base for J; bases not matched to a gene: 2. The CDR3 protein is CASSPGQGTDTQYF. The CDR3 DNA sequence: TGTGCCAGCAGCCCGGGACAGGGCACAGATACGCAGTATTTT. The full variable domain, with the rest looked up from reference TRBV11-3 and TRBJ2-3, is EAGVVQSPRYKIIEKKQPVAFWCNPISGHNTLYWYLQNLGQGPELLIRYENEEAVDDSQLPKDRFSAERLKGVDSTLKIQPAELGDSAVYLCASSPGQGTDTQYFGPGTRLTVL.